One and the same sample provided the 2 T cell receptor beta chains below, sequenced in a study of T-cell memory formation after mild COVID-19. TCRdb itself ran the 5' RACE reads through MiXCR, one entry per CDR3 protein. The sample has about 610,000 distinct CDR3 sequences, 15% to 20% seen once. Sequencing was done on a sample of PBMCs or a T cell subset sorted from them (not recorded which). Receptor source: an adult woman who had mild COVID-19 (a few samples of this study predate the infection). Cell type and time point are not known.

This chain joins TRBV12-3 or TRBV12-4 and TRBJ2-1; no clear D. The CDR3 has 13 residues. Trimming shortened V by 7 bases and J by 3 bases, and 10 bases separated the two germline ends. The CDR3 region has the DNA TGTGCCAGCACCGCCCGAGTCTACAATGAGCAGTTCTTC. Its protein is CASTARVYNEQFF.

This chain links TRBV6-5 with TRBJ2-1; D gene unclear. Germline V CDR1 and CDR2: MNHEY, SVGAGI. CDR3 length: 14 residues. The germline V and J ends were trimmed by 5 bases and 0 bases, with 8 bases remaining between them. The CDR3 nucleotides read TGTGCCAGCAGTGTCCACAGCTCCTACAATGAGCAGTTCTTC. It codes for CASSVHSSYNEQFF.